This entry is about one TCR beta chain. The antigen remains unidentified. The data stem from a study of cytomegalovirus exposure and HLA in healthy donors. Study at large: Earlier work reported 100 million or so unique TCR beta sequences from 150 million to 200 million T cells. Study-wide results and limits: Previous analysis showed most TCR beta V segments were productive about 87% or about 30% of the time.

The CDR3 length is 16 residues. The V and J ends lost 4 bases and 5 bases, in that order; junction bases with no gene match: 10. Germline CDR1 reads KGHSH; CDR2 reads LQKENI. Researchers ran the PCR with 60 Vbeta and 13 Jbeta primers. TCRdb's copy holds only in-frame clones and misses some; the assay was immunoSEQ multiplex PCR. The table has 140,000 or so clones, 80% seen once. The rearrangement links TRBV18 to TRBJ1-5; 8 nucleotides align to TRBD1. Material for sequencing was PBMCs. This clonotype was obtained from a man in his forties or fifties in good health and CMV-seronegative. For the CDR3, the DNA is TGTGCCAGCTCACAAACCGTTGACAGGGGTGATCAGCCCCAGCATTTT. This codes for CASSQTVDRGDQPQHF. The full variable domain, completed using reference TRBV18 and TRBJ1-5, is NAGVMQNPRHLVRRRGQEARLRCSPMKGHSHVYWYRQLPEEGLKFMVYLQKENIIDESGMPKERFSAEFPKEGPSILRIQQVVRGDSAAYFCASSQTVDRGDQPQHFGDGTRLSIL.